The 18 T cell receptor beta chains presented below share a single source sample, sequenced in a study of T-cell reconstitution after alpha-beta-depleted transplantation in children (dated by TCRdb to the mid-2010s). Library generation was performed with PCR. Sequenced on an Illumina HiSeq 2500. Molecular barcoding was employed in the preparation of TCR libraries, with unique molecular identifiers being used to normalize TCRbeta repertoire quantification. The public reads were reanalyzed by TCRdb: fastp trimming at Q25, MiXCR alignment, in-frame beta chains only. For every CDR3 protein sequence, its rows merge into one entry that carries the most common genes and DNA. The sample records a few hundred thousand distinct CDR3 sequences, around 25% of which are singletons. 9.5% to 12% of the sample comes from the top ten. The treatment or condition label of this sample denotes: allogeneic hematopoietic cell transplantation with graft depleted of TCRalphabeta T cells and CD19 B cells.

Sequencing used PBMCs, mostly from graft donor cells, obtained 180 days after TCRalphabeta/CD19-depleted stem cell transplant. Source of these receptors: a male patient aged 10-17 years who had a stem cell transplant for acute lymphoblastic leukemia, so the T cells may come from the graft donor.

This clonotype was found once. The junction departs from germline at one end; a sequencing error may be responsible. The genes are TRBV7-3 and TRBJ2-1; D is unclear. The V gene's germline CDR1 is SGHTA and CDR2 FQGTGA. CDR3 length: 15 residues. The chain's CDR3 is CASSLEPGSYNEQLF. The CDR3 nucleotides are TGTGCCAGCAGCTTAGAGCCAGGCTCCTACAATGAGCAGTTGTTC.

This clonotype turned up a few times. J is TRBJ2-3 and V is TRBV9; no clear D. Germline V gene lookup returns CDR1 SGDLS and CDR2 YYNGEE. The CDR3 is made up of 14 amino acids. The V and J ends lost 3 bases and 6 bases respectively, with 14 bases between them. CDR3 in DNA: TGTGCCAGCAGCGGAGACTGGGTGGTGGATACGCAGTATTTT. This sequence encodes CASSGDWVVDTQYF. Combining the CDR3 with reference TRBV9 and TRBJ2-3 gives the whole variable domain DSGVTQTPKHLITATGQRVTLRCSPRSGDLSVYWYQQSLDQGLQFLIQYYNGEERAKGNILERFSAQQFPDLHSELNLSSLELGDSALYFCASSGDWVVDTQYFGPGTRLTVL.

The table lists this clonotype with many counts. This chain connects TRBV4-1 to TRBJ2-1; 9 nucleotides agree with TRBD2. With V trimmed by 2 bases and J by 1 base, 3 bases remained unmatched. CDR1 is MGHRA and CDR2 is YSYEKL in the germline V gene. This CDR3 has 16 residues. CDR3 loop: CASSQSGRPSYNEQFF. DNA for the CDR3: TGCGCCAGCAGCCAAAGCGGGAGGCCTTCCTACAATGAGCAGTTCTTC.

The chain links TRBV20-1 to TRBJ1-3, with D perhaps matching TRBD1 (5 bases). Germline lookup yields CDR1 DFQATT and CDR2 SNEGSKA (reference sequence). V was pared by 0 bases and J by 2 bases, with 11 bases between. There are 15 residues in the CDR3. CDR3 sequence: CSAREWGDPGNTIYF. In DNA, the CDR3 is TGCAGTGCTAGAGAATGGGGGGACCCTGGAAACACCATATATTTT.

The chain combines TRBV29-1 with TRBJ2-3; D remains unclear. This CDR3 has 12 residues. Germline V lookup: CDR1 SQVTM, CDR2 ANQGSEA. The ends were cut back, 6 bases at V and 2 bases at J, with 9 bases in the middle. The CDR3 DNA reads TGCAGCGTCGTGGAGTTCACAGATACGCAGTATTTT. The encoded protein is CSVVEFTDTQYF.

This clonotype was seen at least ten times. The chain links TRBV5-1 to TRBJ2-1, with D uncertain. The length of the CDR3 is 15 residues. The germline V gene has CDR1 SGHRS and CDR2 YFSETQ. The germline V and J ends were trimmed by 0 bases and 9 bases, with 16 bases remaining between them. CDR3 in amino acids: CASSLGRVMGGEQFF. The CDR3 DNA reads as TGCGCCAGCAGCTTGGGACGTGTAATGGGCGGTGAGCAGTTCTTC.

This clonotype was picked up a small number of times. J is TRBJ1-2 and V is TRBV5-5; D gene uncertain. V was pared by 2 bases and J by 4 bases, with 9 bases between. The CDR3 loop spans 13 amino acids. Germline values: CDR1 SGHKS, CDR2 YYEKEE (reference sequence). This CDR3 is CASSLRAFYGYTF. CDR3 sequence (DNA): TGTGCCAGCAGCTTAAGAGCGTTCTATGGCTACACCTTC. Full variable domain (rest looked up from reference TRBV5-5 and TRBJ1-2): DAGVTQSPTHLIKTRGQQVTLRCSPISGHKSVSWYQQVLGQGPQFIFQYYEKEERGRGNFPDRFSARQFPNYSSELNVNALLLGDSALYLCASSLRAFYGYTFGSGTRLTVV.

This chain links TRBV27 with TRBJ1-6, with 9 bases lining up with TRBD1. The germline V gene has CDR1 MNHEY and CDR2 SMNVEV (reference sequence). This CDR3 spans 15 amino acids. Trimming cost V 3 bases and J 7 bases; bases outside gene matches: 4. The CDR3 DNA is TGTGCCAGCAGTTTGTGGGACAGGGTCAATTCACCCCTCCACTTT. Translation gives CASSLWDRVNSPLHF.

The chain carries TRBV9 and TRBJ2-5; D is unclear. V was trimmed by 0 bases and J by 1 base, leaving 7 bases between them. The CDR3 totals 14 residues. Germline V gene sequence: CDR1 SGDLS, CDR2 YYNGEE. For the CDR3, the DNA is TGTGCCAGCAGCGTAGATTCGGGCCAAGAGACCCAGTACTTC. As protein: CASSVDSGQETQYF.

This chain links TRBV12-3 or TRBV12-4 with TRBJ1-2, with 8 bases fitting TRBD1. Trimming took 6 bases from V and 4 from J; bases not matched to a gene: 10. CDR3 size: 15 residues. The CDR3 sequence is CASSTRTGPLYGYTF. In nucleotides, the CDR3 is TGTGCCAGCAGCACTCGGACAGGGCCACTCTATGGCTACACCTTC.

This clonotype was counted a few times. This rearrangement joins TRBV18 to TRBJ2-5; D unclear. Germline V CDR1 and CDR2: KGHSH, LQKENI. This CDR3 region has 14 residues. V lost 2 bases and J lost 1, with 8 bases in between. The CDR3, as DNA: TGTGCCAGCTCACCAGGACCGTTCCAAGAGACCCAGTACTTC. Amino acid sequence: CASSPGPFQETQYF.

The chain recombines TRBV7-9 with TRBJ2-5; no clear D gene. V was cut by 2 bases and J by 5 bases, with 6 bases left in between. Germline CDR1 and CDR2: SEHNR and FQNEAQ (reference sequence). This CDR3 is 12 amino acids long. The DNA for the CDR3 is TGTGCCAGCAGCTTATACTCTGAGACCCAGTACTTC. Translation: CASSLYSETQYF.

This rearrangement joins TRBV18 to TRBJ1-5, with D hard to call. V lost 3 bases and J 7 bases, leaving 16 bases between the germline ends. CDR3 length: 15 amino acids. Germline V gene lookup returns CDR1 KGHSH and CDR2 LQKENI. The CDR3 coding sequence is TGTGCCAGCTCACCGGGAGGGTTGGTGGCCCAGCCCCAGCATTTT. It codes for CASSPGGLVAQPQHF. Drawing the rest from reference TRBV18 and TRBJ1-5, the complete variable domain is NAGVMQNPRHLVRRRGQEARLRCSPMKGHSHVYWYRQLPEEGLKFMVYLQKENIIDESGMPKERFSAEFPKEGPSILRIQQVVRGDSAAYFCASSPGGLVAQPQHFGDGTRLSIL.

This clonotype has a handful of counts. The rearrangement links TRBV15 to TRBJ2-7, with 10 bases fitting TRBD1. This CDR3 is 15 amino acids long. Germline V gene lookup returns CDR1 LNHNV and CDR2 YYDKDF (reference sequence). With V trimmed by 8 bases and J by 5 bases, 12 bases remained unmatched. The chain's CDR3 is CATSHATGGYHEQYF. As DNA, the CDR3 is TGTGCCACCTCTCACGCGACAGGGGGCTACCACGAGCAGTACTTC.

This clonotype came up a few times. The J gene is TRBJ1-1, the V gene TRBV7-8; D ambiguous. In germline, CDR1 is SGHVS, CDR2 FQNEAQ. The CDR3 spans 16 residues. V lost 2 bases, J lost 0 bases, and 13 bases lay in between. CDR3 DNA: TGTGCCAGCAGCTTATCCCGAGGGATTATGAACACTGAAGCTTTCTTT. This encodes CASSLSRGIMNTEAFF.

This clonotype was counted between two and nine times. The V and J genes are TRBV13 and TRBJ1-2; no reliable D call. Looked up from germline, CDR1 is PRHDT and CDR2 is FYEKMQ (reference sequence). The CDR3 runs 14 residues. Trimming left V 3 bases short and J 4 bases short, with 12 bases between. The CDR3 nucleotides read TGTGCCAGCAGCTTGAGGGCCCCCCTCTATGGCTACACCTTC. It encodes CASSLRAPLYGYTF.

Here the CDR3 DNA reads TGTGCCAGCAGCAAGGGGGGACTAGCGGGAGTGCGGGAGCAGTACTTC. This gives the protein CASSKGGLAGVREQYF. The chain employs TRBV5-6 and TRBJ2-7, with 14 bases lining up with TRBD2. Germline assignment: CDR1 SGHDT and CDR2 YYEEEE. The CDR3 consists of 16 residues. The ends lost 4 bases at V and 7 bases at J; junction bases unmatched: 10.

CDR3 nucleotides: TGTGCCAGCAGTGACCTTACTAGCGGCCAAGAGACCCAGTACTTC. It translates to CASSDLTSGQETQYF. The chain joins TRBV2 to TRBJ2-5; 8 bases map to TRBD2. CDR3 length: 15 residues. Trimming at V came to 3 bases and at J to 1 base, leaving 4 bases not matched to a gene. Germline CDR1 SNHLY, CDR2 FYNNEI.